The 9 T cell receptor beta chains below all came from one sample that was sequenced in a study of early T cells in non-severe SARS-CoV-2 infection. From the 5' RACE reads, TCRdb called clonotypes with MiXCR, one entry per CDR3 protein. The table has fewer than 100,000 distinct CDR3 sequences, approximately 12% seen once. Sequencing used whole blood. The receptors were gathered from an adult who was a healthcare worker with PCR-confirmed SARS-CoV-2 infection or an uninfected control (not recorded which).

This clonotype has just a few counts. V is TRBV20-1 and J is TRBJ2-7; 7 positions match TRBD1. The length of the CDR3 is 12 residues. CDR1 and CDR2 from the germline V gene are DFQATT and SNEGSKA (reference sequence). V gave up 8 bases and J gave up 4 bases; unmatched junction bases: 8. The CDR3 sequence: CSIPGQLYEQYF. CDR3 nucleotide sequence: TGCAGTATCCCGGGACAGCTATACGAGCAGTACTTC.

The rearrangement links TRBV7-3 to TRBJ2-3, with D uncertain. Trimming shortened V by 5 bases and J by 4 bases, and 10 bases separated the two germline ends. Germline V CDR1 and CDR2: SGHTA, FQGTGA. The CDR3 covers 13 residues. CDR3 sequence: CASSLEIADTQYF. DNA for the CDR3: TGTGCCAGCAGCCTAGAGATCGCAGATACGCAGTATTTT. Full variable domain (outside the CDR3, taken from reference TRBV7-3 and TRBJ2-3): GAGVSQTPSNKVTEKGKYVELRCDPISGHTALYWYRQSLGQGPEFLIYFQGTGAADDSGLPNDRFFAVRPEGSVSTLKIQRTERGDSAVYLCASSLEIADTQYFGPGTRLTVL.

This clonotype was seen many times. The chain carries TRBV10-3 and TRBJ2-2; tentatively, D is TRBD2 (7 bases). The CDR3 is 17 amino acids. Trimming shortened V by 6 bases and J by 4 bases, and 21 bases separated the two germline ends. CDR1 and CDR2 (germline): ENHRY, SYGVKD. Written as DNA, the CDR3 is TGTGCCATCAGCCAAGGGGGTACTAGCGTGGGCACCGGGGAGCTGTTTTTT. Translating gives CAISQGGTSVGTGELFF.

In this sample, this clonotype turned up a few times. V gene TRBV3-1 combines with J gene TRBJ2-7; D ambiguous. Germline values: CDR1 LGHDT, CDR2 YNNKEL (reference sequence). The CDR3 contains 13 residues. V lost 8 bases to trimming and J lost 0 bases, with 11 bases between them. CDR3 in DNA: TGTGCCAGCGGCCCCTACAACTCCTACGAGCAGTACTTC. Its protein is CASGPYNSYEQYF.

This clonotype was picked up many times. The chain links TRBV5-8 to TRBJ2-4; D may be TRBD1 (5 bases). In germline, CDR1 is SGHTS, CDR2 YDEGEE. Trimming left V 5 bases short and J 8 bases short, with 11 bases between. The CDR3 length is 12 residues. The CDR3 reads CASSLGLDIQYF. DNA of the CDR3: TGTGCCAGCAGTCTGGGGCTAGACATTCAGTACTTC.

The chain employs TRBV20-1 and TRBJ2-1; 11 bases fit TRBD2. The CDR3 spans 18 residues. Unmatched junction bases numbered 21, after V lost 7 bases and J lost 7 bases. Germline V gives CDR1 DFQATT, CDR2 SNEGSKA (reference sequence). The CDR3 protein is CSGLNRLAGGPSWNEQFF. The CDR3 DNA reads as TGCAGTGGTTTGAACCGGCTAGCGGGAGGTCCCAGCTGGAATGAGCAGTTCTTC.

This clonotype was picked up many times. The genes are TRBV30 and TRBJ1-1; possibly TRBD1 for D (6 bases). CDR1 and CDR2 from the germline V gene are GTSNPN and SVGIG (reference sequence). With 3 bases removed from V and 4 bases from J, the gap between germline ends came to 9 bases. The CDR3 contains 12 residues. In nucleotides, the CDR3 is TGTGCCTGGAGCAGGGGTAGCACTGAAGCTTTCTTT. This codes for CAWSRGSTEAFF.

CDR3 coding DNA: TGTGCCAGCAGCCAAGTGACAGGGGCCTACGAGCAGTACTTC. This gives the protein CASSQVTGAYEQYF. This sequence joins TRBV3-1 and TRBJ2-7; the match to TRBD1 covers 8 bases. V was pared by 1 base and J by 2 bases, with 1 base of the junction left unmatched. The CDR3 consists of 14 residues. In germline, CDR1 is LGHDT, CDR2 YNNKEL (reference sequence).

This sequence joins TRBV12-5 and TRBJ2-2, with 7 nucleotides matching TRBD1. Trimming cost V 2 bases and J 3 bases; bases outside gene matches: 9. Per germline, CDR1 LGHNT and CDR2 FRNRAP. This CDR3 comprises 17 residues. The DNA of the CDR3 is TGTGCTAGTGGTTTGATAGAGGGGGCTGGGGACACCGGGGAGCTGTTTTTT. Translating it yields CASGLIEGAGDTGELFF. The whole variable domain, filled in from reference TRBV12-5 and TRBJ2-2, reads DARVTQTPRHKVTEMGQEVTMRCQPILGHNTVFWYRQTMMQGLELLAYFRNRAPLDDSGMPKDRFSAEMPDATLATLKIQPSEPRDSAVYFCASGLIEGAGDTGELFFGEGSRLTVL.